These 9 T cell receptor beta chains came from one sample sequenced in a study of blood T cell repertoires in COVID-19. Using immunoSEQ multiplex PCR, the repertoire was profiled, and TCRdb retains in-frame clones only, with some absent. The sample yields more than 55,000 clones, approximately 87% seen once. The sample comprised peripheral blood. The receptor source for this set is a man in his fifties or sixties with active COVID-19.

This clone occurred once. The chain uses TRBV18 and TRBJ1-3, with 7 nucleotides matching TRBD1. Per the germline V gene, CDR1 is KGHSH and CDR2 is LQKENI. With 3 bases clipped from V and 4 bases from J, the junction kept 9 bases outside the gene matches. CDR3 length equals 16 residues. DNA of the CDR3: TGTGCCAGCTCACCCAACAGGGGAGCGACCGGAAACACCATATATTTT. Translated: CASSPNRGATGNTIYF.

The chain is built from TRBV7-2 and TRBJ1-2; possible D gene TRBD1, 5 bases. The ends were cut back, 3 bases at V and 6 bases at J, with 11 bases in the middle. The CDR3 contains 13 residues. Per germline, CDR1 SGHTA and CDR2 FQGNSA. The CDR3 spells CASSLGREDGYTF. The CDR3 DNA reads as TGTGCCAGCAGCTTGGGACGGGAGGATGGCTACACCTTC.

V usage is TRBV7-3 and J usage is TRBJ1-4; D perhaps matches TRBD1 (5 bases). Germline CDR1 reads SGHTA; CDR2 reads FQGTGA. V lost 7 bases to trimming and J lost 3 bases, with 12 bases between them. CDR3 length equals 14 residues. The DNA for the CDR3 is TGTGCCAGCATTGGTAACAGGTCTAATGAAAAACTGTTTTTT. Its translation: CASIGNRSNEKLFF.

The chain is built from TRBV2 and TRBJ2-3, with a possible D match to TRBD2 (5 bases). The V and J ends lost 6 bases and 0 bases respectively, with 13 bases between them. CDR1 is SNHLY, CDR2 FYNNEI, per germline. The CDR3 is 15 amino acids. The CDR3 nucleotides are TGTGCCAGCAGGGGGAGCATTAGGAGCACAGATACGCAGTATTTT. This translates into CASRGSIRSTDTQYF.

The V and J genes are TRBV28 and TRBJ2-7, with TRBD2 identical over 7 bases. The V and J ends lost 3 bases and 3 bases, in that order; junction bases with no gene match: 5. CDR3 length: 14 amino acids. The germline V gene has CDR1 MDHEN and CDR2 SYDVKM. The CDR3 region is CASSFVGTIYEQYF. For the CDR3, the DNA is TGTGCCAGCAGTTTCGTTGGGACTATCTACGAGCAGTACTTC. The whole variable domain, filled in from reference TRBV28 and TRBJ2-7, reads DVKVTQSSRYLVKRTGEKVFLECVQDMDHENMFWYRQDPGLGLRLIYFSYDVKMKEKGDIPEGYSVSREKKERFSLILESASTNQTSMYLCASSFVGTIYEQYFGPGTRLTVT.

This clone came up a few times. The chain links TRBV5-4 to TRBJ1-4, with TRBD1 identical over 7 bases. Germline loops: CDR1 SGHNT, CDR2 YYREEE (reference sequence). V shed 3 bases, J shed 0 bases, and the junction held 5 bases outside the gene matches. The CDR3 has 16 residues. Written as DNA, the CDR3 is TGTGCCAGCAGCTCGGCCAGGGGGGCAACTAATGAAAAACTGTTTTTT. This encodes CASSSARGATNEKLFF.

This clone has a handful of counts. The chain employs TRBV3-1 (or the pseudogene TRBV3-2) and TRBJ2-5; the match to TRBD1 covers 9 bases. Losses at the gene ends were 3 bases for V and 2 bases for J; bases not matched to a gene: 1. This CDR3 has 14 residues. Germline lookup yields CDR1 LGHDT and CDR2 YNNKEL (reference sequence). CDR3 nucleotide sequence: TGTGCCAGCAGCCAGGGACAGGGACAAGAGACCCAGTACTTC. Translating it yields CASSQGQGQETQYF.

J is TRBJ2-5 and V is TRBV20-1; D remains unclear. The CDR3 covers 11 residues. Trimming pared 5 bases from V and 2 bases from J, leaving 6 bases between. Per the germline V gene, CDR1 is DFQATT and CDR2 is SNEGSKA (reference sequence). CDR3 in DNA: TGCAGTGCTTACAGTCAAGAGACCCAGTACTTC. It specifies CSAYSQETQYF.

This clone was seen once. This chain links TRBV6-2 or TRBV6-3 with TRBJ1-1; perhaps TRBD1 as D (5 bases). CDR3 length: 16 amino acids. In germline, CDR1 is MNHEY, CDR2 SVGEGT. V shed 2 bases and J shed 0 bases, with 13 bases lying between them. CDR3: CASSYPQGNMNTEAFF. The CDR3 region has the DNA TGTGCCAGCAGTTACCCCCAGGGCAATATGAACACTGAAGCTTTCTTT.